A selection of T cell receptor beta chains follows, all from one sample in a study of blood T cell repertoires in COVID-19. Clones were read by immunoSEQ multiplex PCR, and TCRdb kept only the in-frame ones, dropping some. The sample includes under 200,000 clones, more than 75% of them seen just once. Material for sequencing was peripheral blood. The receptors here all came from a man in his forties or fifties with active or convalescent COVID-19. CDR3s include the opening cysteine and the closing phenylalanine or tryptophan. The D gene is left open where the match is weak. Only some rows state a clone size, as once, few, many or a class for expanded clones.

v_call	d_call	j_call	cdr3_length	clone_size	cdr3_aa	cdr3_nt
TRBV3-1/TRBV3-2	NA	TRBJ1-6	14	few	CASSTNGGSSPLHF	TGTGCCAGCAGTACGAATGGGGGGAGTTCACCCCTCCACTTT
TRBV6-2/TRBV6-3	TRBD1	TRBJ1-5	16	NA	CASSYSTGGVGQPQHF	TGTGCCAGCAGTTACTCGACAGGGGGCGTCGGTCAGCCCCAGCATTTT
TRBV7-8	NA	TRBJ1-3	16	NA	CASSPREGVSGNTIYF	TGTGCCAGCAGCCCCAGGGAGGGCGTCTCTGGAAACACCATATATTTT
TRBV2	NA	TRBJ2-3	13	NA	CASTGNNGDTQYF	TGTGCCAGCACCGGGAACAACGGGGATACGCAGTATTTT
TRBV7-9	TRBD2	TRBJ2-3	12	NA	CASSLLAGSQYF	TGTGCCAGCAGCTTATTAGCGGGATCGCAGTATTTT
TRBV11-3	NA	TRBJ2-1	14	NA	CASSSQRVYNEQFF	TGTGCCAGCAGCTCTCAACGAGTATACAATGAGCAGTTCTTC
TRBV4-2	TRBD1	TRBJ1-5	16	NA	CASSQELRTGDQPQHF	TGTGCCAGCAGCCAAGAACTTAGGACAGGAGATCAGCCCCAGCATTTT
TRBV5-1	NA	TRBJ2-1	14	few	CASSLDTGYNEQFF	TGCGCCAGCAGCTTGGATACCGGGTACAATGAGCAGTTCTTC
TRBV7-2	TRBD1	TRBJ1-5	15	NA	CASSLDWDRYQPQHF	TGTGCCAGCAGCTTAGACTGGGACAGATATCAGCCCCAGCATTTT
TRBV11-3	TRBD1	TRBJ2-7	16	NA	CASSPRQGMSSYEQYF	TGTGCCAGCAGCCCCCGACAGGGGATGAGCTCCTACGAGCAGTACTTC
TRBV7-9	NA	TRBJ2-2	17	NA	CASSLDRDTLNTGELFF	TGTGCCAGCAGCTTGGACCGGGACACTTTGAACACCGGGGAGCTGTTTTTT
TRBV5-4	NA	TRBJ2-7	18	NA	CASSLTTWTDRPSYEQYF	TGTGCCAGCAGCTTAACGACCTGGACAGATCGACCCTCCTACGAGCAGTACTTC
TRBV7-9	NA	TRBJ1-4	14	NA	CASSLLVGVEKLFF	TGTGCCAGCAGCTTATTAGTAGGGGTGGAAAAACTGTTTTTT
TRBV5-6	NA	TRBJ2-5	19	NA	CASSLSPSRVGGMLGTQYF	TGTGCCAGCAGCTTGTCCCCTAGCAGGGTGGGAGGAATGCTCGGGACCCAGTACTTC
TRBV5-1	TRBD2	TRBJ2-7	15	NA	CASSPGGSGNYEQYF	TGCGCCAGCAGCCCCGGGGGGAGCGGAAACTACGAGCAGTACTTC
TRBV19	TRBD1	TRBJ1-5	15	NA	CASKGGQGGPQPQHF	TGTGCCTCAAAAGGAGGTCAGGGGGGTCCTCAGCCCCAGCATTTT
TRBV7-9	NA	TRBJ1-5	15	once	CASSSHRASNQPQHF	TGTGCCAGCAGCTCCCACAGGGCTAGCAATCAGCCCCAGCATTTT